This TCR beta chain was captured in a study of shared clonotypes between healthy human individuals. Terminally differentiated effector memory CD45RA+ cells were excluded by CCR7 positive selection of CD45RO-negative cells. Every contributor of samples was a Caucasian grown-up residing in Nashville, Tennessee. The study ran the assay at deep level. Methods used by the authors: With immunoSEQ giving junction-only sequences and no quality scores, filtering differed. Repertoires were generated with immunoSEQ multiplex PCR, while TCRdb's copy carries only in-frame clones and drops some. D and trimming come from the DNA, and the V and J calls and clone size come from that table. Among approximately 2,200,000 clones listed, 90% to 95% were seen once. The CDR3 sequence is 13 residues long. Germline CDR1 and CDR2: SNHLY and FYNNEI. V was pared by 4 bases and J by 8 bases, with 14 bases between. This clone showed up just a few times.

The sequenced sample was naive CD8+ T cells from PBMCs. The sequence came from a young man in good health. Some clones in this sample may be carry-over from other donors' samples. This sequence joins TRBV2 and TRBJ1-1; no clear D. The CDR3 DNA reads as TGTGCCAGCAGTGCCCTTAATAAGATGGAAGCTTTCTTT. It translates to CASSALNKMEAFF.